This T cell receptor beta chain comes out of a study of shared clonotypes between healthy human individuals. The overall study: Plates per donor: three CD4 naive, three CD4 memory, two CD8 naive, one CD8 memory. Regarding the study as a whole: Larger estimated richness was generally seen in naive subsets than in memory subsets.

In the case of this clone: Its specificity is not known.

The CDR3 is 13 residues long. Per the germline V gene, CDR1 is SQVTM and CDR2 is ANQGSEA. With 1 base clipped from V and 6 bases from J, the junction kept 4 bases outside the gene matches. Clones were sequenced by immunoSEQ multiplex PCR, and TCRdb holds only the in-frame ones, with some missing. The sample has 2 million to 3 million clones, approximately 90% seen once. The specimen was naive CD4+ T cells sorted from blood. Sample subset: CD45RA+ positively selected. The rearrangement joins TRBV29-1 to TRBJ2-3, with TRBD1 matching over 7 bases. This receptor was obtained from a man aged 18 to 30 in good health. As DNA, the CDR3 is TGCAGCGTTGAAGGAGGGGGCGCGGATACGCAGTATTTT. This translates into CSVEGGGADTQYF.